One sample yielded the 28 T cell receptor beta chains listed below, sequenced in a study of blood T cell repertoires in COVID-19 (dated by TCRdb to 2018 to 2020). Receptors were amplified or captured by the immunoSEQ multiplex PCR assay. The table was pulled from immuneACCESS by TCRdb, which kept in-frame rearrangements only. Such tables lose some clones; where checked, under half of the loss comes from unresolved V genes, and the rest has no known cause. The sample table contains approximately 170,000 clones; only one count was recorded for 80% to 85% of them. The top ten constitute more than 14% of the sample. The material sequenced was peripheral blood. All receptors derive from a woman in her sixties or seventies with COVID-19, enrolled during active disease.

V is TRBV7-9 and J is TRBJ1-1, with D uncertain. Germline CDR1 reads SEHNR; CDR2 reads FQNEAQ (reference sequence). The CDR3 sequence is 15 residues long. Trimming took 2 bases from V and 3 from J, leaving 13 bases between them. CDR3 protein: CASSLRSTPYTEAFF. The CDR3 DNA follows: TGTGCCAGCAGCTTAAGGTCGACACCTTACACTGAAGCTTTCTTT. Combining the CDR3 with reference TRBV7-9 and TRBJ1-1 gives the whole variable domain DTGVSQNPRHKITKRGQNVTFRCDPISEHNRLYWYRQTLGQGPEFLTYFQNEAQLEKSRLLSDRFSAERPKGSFSTLEIQRTEQGDSAMYLCASSLRSTPYTEAFFGQGTRLTVV.

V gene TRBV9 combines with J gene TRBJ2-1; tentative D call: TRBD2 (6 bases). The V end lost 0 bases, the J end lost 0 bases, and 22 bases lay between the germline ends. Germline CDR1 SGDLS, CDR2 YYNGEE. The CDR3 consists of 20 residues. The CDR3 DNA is TGTGCCAGCAGCGTAGGTCAGGGTGGGAGGCCCGCGAGCTCCTACAATGAGCAGTTCTTC. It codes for CASSVGQGGRPASSYNEQFF.

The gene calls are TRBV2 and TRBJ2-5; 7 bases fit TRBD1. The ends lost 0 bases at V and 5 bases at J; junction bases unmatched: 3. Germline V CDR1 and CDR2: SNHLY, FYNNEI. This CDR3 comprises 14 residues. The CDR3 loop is CASSEADREETQYF. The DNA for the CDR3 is TGTGCCAGCAGTGAAGCAGACAGGGAGGAGACCCAGTACTTC.

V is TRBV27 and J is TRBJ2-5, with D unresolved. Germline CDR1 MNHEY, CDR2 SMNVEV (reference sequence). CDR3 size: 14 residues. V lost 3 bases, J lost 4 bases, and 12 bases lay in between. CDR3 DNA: TGTGCCAGCAGTTTTGACGGGTTCGGAGAGACCCAGTACTTC. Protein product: CASSFDGFGETQYF.

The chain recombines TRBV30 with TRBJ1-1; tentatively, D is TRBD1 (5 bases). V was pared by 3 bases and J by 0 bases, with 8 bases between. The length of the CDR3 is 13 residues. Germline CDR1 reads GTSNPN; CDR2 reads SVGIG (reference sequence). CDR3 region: CAWRLTVNTEAFF. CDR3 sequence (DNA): TGTGCCTGGAGGTTGACAGTGAACACTGAAGCTTTCTTT.

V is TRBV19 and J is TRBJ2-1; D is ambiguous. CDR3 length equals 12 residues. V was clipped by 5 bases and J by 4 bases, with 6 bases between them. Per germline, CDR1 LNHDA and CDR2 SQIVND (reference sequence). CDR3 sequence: CASSLTYNEQFF. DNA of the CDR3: TGTGCCAGTAGTTTGACATACAATGAGCAGTTCTTC.

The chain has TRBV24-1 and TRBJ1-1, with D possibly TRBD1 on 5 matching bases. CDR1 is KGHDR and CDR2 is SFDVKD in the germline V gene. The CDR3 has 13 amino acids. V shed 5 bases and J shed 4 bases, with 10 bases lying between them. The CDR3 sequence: CATSVGLGTEAFF. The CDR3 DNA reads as TGTGCCACCAGTGTGGGACTAGGCACTGAAGCTTTCTTT.

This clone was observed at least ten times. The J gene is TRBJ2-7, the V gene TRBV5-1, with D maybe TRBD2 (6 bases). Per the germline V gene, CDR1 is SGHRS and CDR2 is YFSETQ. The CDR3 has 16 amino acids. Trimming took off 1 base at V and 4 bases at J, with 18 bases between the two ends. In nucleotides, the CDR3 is TGCGCCAGCAGCTTGAGTCTAGTAGCGGAAGATTACGAGCAGTACTTC. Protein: CASSLSLVAEDYEQYF.

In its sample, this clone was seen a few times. The CDR3 DNA sequence: TGTGCCAGCAGCCGGGACTCTAGCGGGAGGGCTTACGAGCAGTACTTC. It yields the protein CASSRDSSGRAYEQYF. The gene calls are TRBV3-1 (or the pseudogene TRBV3-2) and TRBJ2-7, with 12 bases aligning to TRBD2. The CDR3 spans 16 residues. Per germline, CDR1 LGHDT and CDR2 YNNKEL (reference sequence). V gave up 4 bases and J gave up 4 bases; unmatched junction bases: 8.

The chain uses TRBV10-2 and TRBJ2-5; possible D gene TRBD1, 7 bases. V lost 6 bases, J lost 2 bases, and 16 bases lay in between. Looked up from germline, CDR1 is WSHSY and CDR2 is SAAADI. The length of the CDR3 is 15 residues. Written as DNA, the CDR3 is TGCGCCAGCAGGGCGGGACAGAACCAACAAGAGACCCAGTACTTC. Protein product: CASRAGQNQQETQYF.

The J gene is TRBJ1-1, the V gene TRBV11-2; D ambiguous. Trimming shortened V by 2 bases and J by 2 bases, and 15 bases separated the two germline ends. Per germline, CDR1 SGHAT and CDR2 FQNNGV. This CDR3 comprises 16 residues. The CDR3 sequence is CASSLLRGGGNTEAFF. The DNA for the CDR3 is TGTGCCAGCAGCTTATTGCGGGGAGGCGGAAACACTGAAGCTTTCTTT.

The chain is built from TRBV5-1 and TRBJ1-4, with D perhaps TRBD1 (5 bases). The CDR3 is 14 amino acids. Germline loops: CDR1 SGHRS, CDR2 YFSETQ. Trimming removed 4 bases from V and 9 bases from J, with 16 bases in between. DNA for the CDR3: TGCGCCAGCAGCCCGGGGGGTGAGGAGAAAAAACTGTTTTTT. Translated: CASSPGGEEKKLFF. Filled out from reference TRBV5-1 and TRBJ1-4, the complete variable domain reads KAGVTQTPRYLIKTRGQQVTLSCSPISGHRSVSWYQQTPGQGLQFLFEYFSETQRNKGNFPGRFSGRQFSNSRSEMNVSTLELGDSALYLCASSPGGEEKKLFFGSGTQLSVL.

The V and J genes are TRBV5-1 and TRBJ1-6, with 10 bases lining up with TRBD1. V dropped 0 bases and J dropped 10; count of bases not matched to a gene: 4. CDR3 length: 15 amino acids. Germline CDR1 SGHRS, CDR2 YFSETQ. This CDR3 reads CASSLEGQGTSPLHF. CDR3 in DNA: TGCGCCAGCAGCTTGGAGGGACAGGGGACCTCACCCCTCCACTTT. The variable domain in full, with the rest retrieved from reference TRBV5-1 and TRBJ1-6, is KAGVTQTPRYLIKTRGQQVTLSCSPISGHRSVSWYQQTPGQGLQFLFEYFSETQRNKGNFPGRFSGRQFSNSRSEMNVSTLELGDSALYLCASSLEGQGTSPLHFGNGTRLTVT.

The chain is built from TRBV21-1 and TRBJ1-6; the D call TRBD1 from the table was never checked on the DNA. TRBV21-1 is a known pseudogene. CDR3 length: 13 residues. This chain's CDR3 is CASRQAYNSPLHF. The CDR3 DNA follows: TGTGCCAGCAGACAGGCCTATAATTCACCCCTCCACTTT.

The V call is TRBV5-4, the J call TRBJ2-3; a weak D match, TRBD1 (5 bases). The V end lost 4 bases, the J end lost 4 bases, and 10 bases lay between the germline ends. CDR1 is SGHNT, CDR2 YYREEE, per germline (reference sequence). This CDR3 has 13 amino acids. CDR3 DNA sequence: TGTGCCAGCAGCCCAACAGGCCCAGATACGCAGTATTTT. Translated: CASSPTGPDTQYF.

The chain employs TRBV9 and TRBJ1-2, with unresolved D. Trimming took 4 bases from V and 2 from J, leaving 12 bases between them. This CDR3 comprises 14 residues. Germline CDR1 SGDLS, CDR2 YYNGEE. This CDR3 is CASSRSGGNYGYTF. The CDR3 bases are TGTGCCAGCAGCCGGTCAGGAGGAAACTATGGCTACACCTTC.

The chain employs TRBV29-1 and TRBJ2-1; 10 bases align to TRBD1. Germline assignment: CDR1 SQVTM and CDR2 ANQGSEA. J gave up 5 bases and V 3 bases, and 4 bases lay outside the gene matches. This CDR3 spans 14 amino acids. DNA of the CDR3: TGCAGCGTTGAGGGACAGGGGTTCGACAATGAGCAGTTCTTC. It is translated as CSVEGQGFDNEQFF.

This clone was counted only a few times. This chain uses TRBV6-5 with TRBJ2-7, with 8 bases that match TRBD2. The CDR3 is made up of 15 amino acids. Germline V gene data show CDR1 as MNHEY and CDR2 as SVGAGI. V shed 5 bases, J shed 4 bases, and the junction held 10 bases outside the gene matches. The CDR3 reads CASSPGETSAYEQYF. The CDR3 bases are TGTGCCAGCAGTCCCGGTGAGACTAGCGCTTACGAGCAGTACTTC.

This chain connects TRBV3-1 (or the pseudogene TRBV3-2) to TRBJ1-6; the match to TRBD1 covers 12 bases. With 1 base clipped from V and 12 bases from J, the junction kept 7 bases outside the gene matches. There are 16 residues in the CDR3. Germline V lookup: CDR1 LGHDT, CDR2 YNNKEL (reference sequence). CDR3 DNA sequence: TGTGCCAGCAGCCAAGGGATGGGACAGGGGGCGGGACCCCTCCACTTT. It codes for CASSQGMGQGAGPLHF.

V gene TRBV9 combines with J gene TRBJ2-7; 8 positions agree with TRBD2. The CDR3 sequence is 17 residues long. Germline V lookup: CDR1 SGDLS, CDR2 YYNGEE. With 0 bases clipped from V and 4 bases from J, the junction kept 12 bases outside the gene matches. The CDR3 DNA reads TGTGCCAGCAGCGTAGGGGTGGCGGGAGGACTACTATACGAGCAGTACTTC. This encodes CASSVGVAGGLLYEQYF.

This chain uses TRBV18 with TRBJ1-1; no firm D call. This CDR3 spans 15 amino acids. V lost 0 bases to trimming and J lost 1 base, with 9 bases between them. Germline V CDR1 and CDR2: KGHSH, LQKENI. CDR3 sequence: CASSPPGQWNTEAFF. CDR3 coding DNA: TGTGCCAGCTCACCACCGGGCCAGTGGAACACTGAAGCTTTCTTT.

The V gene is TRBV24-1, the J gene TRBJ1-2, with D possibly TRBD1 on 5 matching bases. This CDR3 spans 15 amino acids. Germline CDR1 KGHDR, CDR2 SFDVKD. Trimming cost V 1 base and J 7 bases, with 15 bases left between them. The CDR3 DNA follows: TGTGCCACCAGTGATTTTAAGCAGGGAGGTCTTGGCTACACCTTC. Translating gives CATSDFKQGGLGYTF.

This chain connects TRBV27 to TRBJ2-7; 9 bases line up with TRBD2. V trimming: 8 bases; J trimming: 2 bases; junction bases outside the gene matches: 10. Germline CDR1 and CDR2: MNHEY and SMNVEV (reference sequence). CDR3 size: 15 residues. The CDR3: CASRPLPSGTYEQYF. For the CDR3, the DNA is TGTGCCAGCCGACCCTTACCTAGCGGGACCTACGAGCAGTACTTC.

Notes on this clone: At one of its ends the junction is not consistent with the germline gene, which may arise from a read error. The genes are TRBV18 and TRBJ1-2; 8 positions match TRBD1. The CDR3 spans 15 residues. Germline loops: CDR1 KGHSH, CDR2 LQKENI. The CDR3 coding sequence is TGTGCCAGCTCATCACCGGACAGGGCCTACTATGGCTACACCTTC. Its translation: CASSSPDRAYYGYTF.

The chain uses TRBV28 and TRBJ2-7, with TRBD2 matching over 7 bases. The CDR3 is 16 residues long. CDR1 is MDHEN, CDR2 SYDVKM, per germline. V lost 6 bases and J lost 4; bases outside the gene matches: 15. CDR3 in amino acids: CASSPVTGRLLYEQYF. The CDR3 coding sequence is TGTGCCAGCAGCCCCGTTACCGGGAGGCTCTTGTACGAGCAGTACTTC.

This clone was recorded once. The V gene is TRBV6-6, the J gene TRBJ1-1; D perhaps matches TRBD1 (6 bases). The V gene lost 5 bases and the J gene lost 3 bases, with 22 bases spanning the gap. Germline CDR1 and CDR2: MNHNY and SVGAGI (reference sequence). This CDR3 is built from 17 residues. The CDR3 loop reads CASSPVGGANSDTEAFF. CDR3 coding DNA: TGTGCCAGCAGTCCCGTGGGGGGGGCGAATTCGGACACTGAAGCTTTCTTT.

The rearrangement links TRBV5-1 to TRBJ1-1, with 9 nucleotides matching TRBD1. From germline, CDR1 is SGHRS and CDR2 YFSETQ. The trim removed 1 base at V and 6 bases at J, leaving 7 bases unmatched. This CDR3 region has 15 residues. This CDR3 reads CASSLLGQGISEAFF. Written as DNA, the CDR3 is TGCGCCAGCAGCTTGCTTGGACAGGGGATCTCTGAAGCTTTCTTT.

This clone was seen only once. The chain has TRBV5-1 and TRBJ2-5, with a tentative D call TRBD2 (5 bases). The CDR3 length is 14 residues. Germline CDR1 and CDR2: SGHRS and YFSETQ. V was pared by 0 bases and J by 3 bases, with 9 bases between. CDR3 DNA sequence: TGCGCCAGCAGCTTGGATCGGGGAGAAGAGACCCAGTACTTC. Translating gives CASSLDRGEETQYF.